These 6 T cell receptor beta chains share one sample of origin, sequenced in a study of T cell responses to AZD1222 COVID-19 vaccine. The repertoire was sequenced with immunoSEQ multiplex PCR; TCRdb's copy has only in-frame clones and lacks some. This sample yields some 190,000 clones, of which 92% are seen a single time; approximately 1.8% belongs to the top ten. The source was peripheral blood, collected 28 days after the second AZD1222 dose. The receptors shown here come from an adult who received the AZD1222 COVID-19 vaccine.

The rearrangement links TRBV19 to TRBJ2-2, with D perhaps matching TRBD2 (5 bases). CDR1 is LNHDA and CDR2 is SQIVND in the germline V gene (reference sequence). This CDR3 comprises 16 residues. Trimming took off 5 bases at V and 3 bases at J, with 16 bases between the two ends. The CDR3 DNA reads as TGTGCCAGTAGTGGCGTCACTAGTACGGACACCGGGGAGCTGTTTTTT. Its protein is CASSGVTSTDTGELFF.

The chain joins TRBV5-4 to TRBJ2-5; TRBD1 matches at 7 bases. The CDR3 consists of 15 residues. The V gene's germline CDR1 is SGHNT and CDR2 YYREEE (reference sequence). With 0 bases clipped from V and 0 bases from J, the junction kept 2 bases outside the gene matches. CDR3 nucleotides: TGTGCCAGCAGCTTGGACAGGGGAAACCAAGAGACCCAGTACTTC. Translating it yields CASSLDRGNQETQYF.

This chain uses TRBV7-2 with TRBJ1-1; 7 nucleotides agree with TRBD1. The V gene end was trimmed by 5 bases and the J gene end by 5 bases; junction bases not matched to a gene: 8. Germline V lookup: CDR1 SGHTA, CDR2 FQGNSA. The CDR3 contains 14 residues. CDR3 sequence (DNA): TGTGCCAGCAGCAACCAGGAGGGGGCTACTGAAGCTTTCTTT. Protein product: CASSNQEGATEAFF.

The rearrangement joins TRBV12-3 or TRBV12-4 to TRBJ2-5, with no clear D. This CDR3 is built from 12 residues. V was clipped by 4 bases and J by 3 bases, with 6 bases between them. The CDR3 spells CASSSVEETQYF. In DNA, the CDR3 is TGTGCCAGCAGTTCGGTTGAAGAGACCCAGTACTTC.

Of note for this clone: Germline is not matched at one junction end, which may reflect a read error. This chain joins TRBV6-5 and TRBJ2-7; D may match TRBD1 or TRBD2 (5 bases each). The CDR3 totals 15 residues. The V gene's germline CDR1 is MNHEY and CDR2 SVGAGI. The CDR3 region has the DNA TGTGCCAGCAGGTACTCCAGGGACCTCTCCTACGAGCAGTACTTC. Protein sequence: CASRYSRDLSYEQYF.

The chain has TRBV6-2 or TRBV6-3 and TRBJ1-2, with D possibly TRBD1 on 5 matching bases. CDR1 is MNHEY and CDR2 is SVGEGT in the germline V gene. Between the trimmed V and J ends, which lost 6 bases and 4 bases, there was a span of 21 bases. The CDR3 has 16 amino acids. CDR3 DNA: TGTGCCAGCAGCTGGGAACAGGAATTCCCAAGCTATGGCTACACCTTC. This codes for CASSWEQEFPSYGYTF.